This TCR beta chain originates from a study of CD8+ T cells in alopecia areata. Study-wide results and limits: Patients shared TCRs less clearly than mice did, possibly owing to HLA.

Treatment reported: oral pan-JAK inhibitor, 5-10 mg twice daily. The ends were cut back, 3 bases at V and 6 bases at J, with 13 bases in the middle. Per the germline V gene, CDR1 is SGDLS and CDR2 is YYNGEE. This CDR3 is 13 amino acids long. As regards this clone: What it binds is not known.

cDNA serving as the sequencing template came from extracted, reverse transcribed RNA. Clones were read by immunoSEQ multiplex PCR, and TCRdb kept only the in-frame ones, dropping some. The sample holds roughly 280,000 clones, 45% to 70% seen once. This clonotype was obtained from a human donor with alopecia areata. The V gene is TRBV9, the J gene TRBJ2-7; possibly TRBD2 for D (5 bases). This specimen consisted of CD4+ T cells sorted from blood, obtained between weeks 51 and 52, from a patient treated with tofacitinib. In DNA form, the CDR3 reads TGTGCCAGCAGCGCCCTTGCCCGGGGCGAGCAGTACTTC. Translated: CASSALARGEQYF.